This TCR beta chain was identified during a study of blood T cell repertoires in COVID-19. Study summary: From the United States, Italy and Spain came samples of acute and convalescent COVID-19. Nucleic acid was either cDNA or gDNA, and it came from T cells, B-cell-depleted T cells, or PBMCs.

CDR1 is LGHDT, CDR2 YNNKEL, per germline (reference sequence). V lost 2 bases, J lost 2 bases, and 7 bases stayed unmatched. The CDR3 contains 16 residues. Original processing methods: Reference gene primer amplification in the assay estimated nucleated cell counts. This table comes from immunoSEQ multiplex PCR, and its TCRdb copy is limited to in-frame clones, with some not included. Clone size and the V and J calls come from that table; the DNA yielded D and trimming. The profile shows about 190,000 clones, about 85% of them singletons. V and J are TRBV3-1 (or the pseudogene TRBV3-2) and TRBJ1-2, with TRBD1 matching over 8 bases. The sequenced sample was peripheral blood. This sequence was found in a man aged 25 to 45 with acute or convalescent COVID-19. The DNA for the CDR3 is TGTGCCAGCAGCCAACGGACAGGGTTGAGAAACTATGGCTACACCTTC. This translates into CASSQRTGLRNYGYTF.